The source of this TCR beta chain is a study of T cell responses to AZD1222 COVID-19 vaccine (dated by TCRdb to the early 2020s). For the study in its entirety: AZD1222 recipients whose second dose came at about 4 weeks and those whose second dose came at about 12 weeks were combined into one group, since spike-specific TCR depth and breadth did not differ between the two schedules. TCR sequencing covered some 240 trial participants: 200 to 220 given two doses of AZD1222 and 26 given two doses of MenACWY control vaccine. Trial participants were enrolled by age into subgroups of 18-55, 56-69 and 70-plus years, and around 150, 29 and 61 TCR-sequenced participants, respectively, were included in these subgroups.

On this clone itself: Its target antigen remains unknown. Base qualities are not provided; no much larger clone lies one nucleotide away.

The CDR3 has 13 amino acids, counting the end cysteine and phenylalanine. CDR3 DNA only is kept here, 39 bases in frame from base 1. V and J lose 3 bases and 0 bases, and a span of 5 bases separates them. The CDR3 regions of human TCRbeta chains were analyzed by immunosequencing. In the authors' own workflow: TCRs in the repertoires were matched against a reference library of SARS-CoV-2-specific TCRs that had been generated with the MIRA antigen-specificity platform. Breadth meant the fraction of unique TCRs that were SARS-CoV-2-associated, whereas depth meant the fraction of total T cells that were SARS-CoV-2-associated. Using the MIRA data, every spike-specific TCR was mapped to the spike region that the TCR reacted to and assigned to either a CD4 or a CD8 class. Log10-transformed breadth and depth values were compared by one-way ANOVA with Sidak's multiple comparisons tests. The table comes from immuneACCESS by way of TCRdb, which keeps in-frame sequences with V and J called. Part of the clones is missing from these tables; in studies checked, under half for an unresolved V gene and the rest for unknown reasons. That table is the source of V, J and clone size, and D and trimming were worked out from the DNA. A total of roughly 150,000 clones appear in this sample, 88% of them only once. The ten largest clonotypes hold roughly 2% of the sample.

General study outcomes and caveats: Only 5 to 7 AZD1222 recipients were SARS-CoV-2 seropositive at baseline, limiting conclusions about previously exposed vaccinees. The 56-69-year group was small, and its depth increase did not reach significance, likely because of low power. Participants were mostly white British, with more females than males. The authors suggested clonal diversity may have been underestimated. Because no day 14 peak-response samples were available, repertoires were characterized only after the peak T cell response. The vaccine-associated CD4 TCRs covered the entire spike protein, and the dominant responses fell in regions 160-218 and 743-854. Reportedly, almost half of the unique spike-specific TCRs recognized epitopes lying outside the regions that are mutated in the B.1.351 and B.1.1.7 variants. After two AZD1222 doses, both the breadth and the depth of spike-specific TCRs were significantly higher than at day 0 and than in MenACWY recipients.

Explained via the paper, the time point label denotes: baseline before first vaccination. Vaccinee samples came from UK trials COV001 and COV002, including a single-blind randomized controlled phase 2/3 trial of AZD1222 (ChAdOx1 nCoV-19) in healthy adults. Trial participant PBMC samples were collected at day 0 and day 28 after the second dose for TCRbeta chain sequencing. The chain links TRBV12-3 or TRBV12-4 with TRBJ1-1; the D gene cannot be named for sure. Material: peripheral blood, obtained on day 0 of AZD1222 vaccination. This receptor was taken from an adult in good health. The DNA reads TGTGCCAGCAGTTTCCTTGTGAACACTGAAGCTTTCTTT. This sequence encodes CASSFLVNTEAFF.